These 13 T cell receptor beta chains originate from one sample sequenced in a study of cytomegalovirus exposure and HLA in healthy donors. The PCR used 60 Vbeta and 13 Jbeta primers. Method: immunoSEQ multiplex PCR; TCRdb's copy keeps in-frame clones and lacks some. Among some 170,000 clones listed, 60% to 80% were seen once. The source material was PBMCs. The source is a middle-aged man in good health and CMV-seropositive.

The chain joins TRBV6-6 to TRBJ2-7, with 15 bases identical to TRBD2. CDR1 is MNHNY and CDR2 is SVGAGI in the germline V gene (reference sequence). V was clipped by 5 bases and J by 5 bases; unmatched bases: 7. The CDR3 extends over 16 amino acids. Here the CDR3 DNA reads TGTGCCAGCAGTCCGGGACTAGCGGGAGGCCCGGACGAGCAGTACTTC. Translating it yields CASSPGLAGGPDEQYF.

The chain combines TRBV2 with TRBJ2-7, with a weak D call TRBD2 (5 bases). Germline values: CDR1 SNHLY, CDR2 FYNNEI. The CDR3 spans 13 residues. Trimming pared 5 bases from V and 1 base from J, leaving 9 bases between. The CDR3 is CASSPTRSYEQYF. In nucleotides, the CDR3 is TGTGCCAGCAGTCCAACTAGGTCCTACGAGCAGTACTTC.

The rearrangement links TRBV25-1 to TRBJ1-4; 9 bases line up with TRBD1. With V trimmed by 5 bases and J by 6 bases, 10 bases remained unmatched. CDR3 length: 16 amino acids. Germline CDR1 reads MGHDK; CDR2 reads SYGVNS. CDR3 DNA: TGTGCCAGCAGTAAGAGGGGGGGACAGGGACATGAAAAACTGTTTTTT. Protein sequence: CASSKRGGQGHEKLFF.

This chain joins TRBV6-1 and TRBJ2-7; 7 nucleotides align to TRBD1. The germline CDR1 and CDR2 sequences are MNHNS and SASEGT. This CDR3 is 13 amino acids long. After removal of 4 bases from V and 3 bases from J, the junction contained 3 bases not matched to a gene. The CDR3 reads CASSARDSYEQYF. The CDR3, as DNA: TGTGCCAGCAGTGCTCGGGACAGCTACGAGCAGTACTTC.

The rearrangement joins TRBV14 to TRBJ2-1, with TRBD1 as a possible D gene (5 bases). Germline-derived CDR1 and CDR2 are SGHDN and FVKESK. Trimming shortened V by 4 bases and J by 12 bases, and 13 bases separated the two germline ends. The CDR3 contains 12 residues. The CDR3 DNA sequence: TGTGCCAGCAGCCTCCAGGGAATTCGGCAGTTCTTC. As protein: CASSLQGIRQFF.

The V gene is TRBV2, the J gene TRBJ2-2, with TRBD1 as a possible D gene (5 bases). The CDR3 contains 13 residues. Germline-derived CDR1 and CDR2 are SNHLY and FYNNEI. The V end was cut by 6 bases, the J end by 7 bases, with 12 bases between. The CDR3 reads CASRTEGVGELFF. In nucleotides, the CDR3 is TGTGCCAGCAGGACCGAAGGGGTCGGGGAGCTGTTTTTT. Full variable domain (outside the CDR3, taken from reference TRBV2 and TRBJ2-2): EPEVTQTPSHQVTQMGQEVILRCVPISNHLYFYWYRQILGQKVEFLVSFYNNEISEKSEIFDDQFSVERPDGSNFTLKIRSTKLEDSAMYFCASRTEGVGELFFGEGSRLTVL.

V usage is TRBV2 and J usage is TRBJ2-1; weak D call: TRBD2 (6 bases). Trimming took 7 bases from V and 5 from J, leaving 6 bases between them. The CDR3 consists of 11 residues. Germline CDR1 reads SNHLY; CDR2 reads FYNNEI. This chain's CDR3 is CASKRDNEQFF. CDR3 in DNA: TGTGCCAGCAAGCGGGACAATGAGCAGTTCTTC.

This chain links TRBV18 with TRBJ1-2; D uncertain. This CDR3 contains 11 residues. Looked up from germline, CDR1 is KGHSH and CDR2 is LQKENI. Trimming took 3 bases from V and 7 from J, leaving 6 bases between them. In nucleotides, the CDR3 is TGTGCCAGCTCACCGGGAGGTGGCTACACCTTC. Protein: CASSPGGGYTF.

The chain links TRBV21-1 to TRBJ2-5; the table's D call of TRBD1 was not tested on the DNA. TRBV21-1 is a known pseudogene. The CDR3 extends over 13 amino acids. The DNA of the CDR3 is TGTGCCAGCAGCAGCCCCCTGGCCACAACCGAGTACTTC. Protein product: CASSSPLATTEYF.

Notes on this clone: The same CDR3 is also encoded by other DNA sequences in this sample. The J gene is TRBJ1-1, the V gene TRBV6-6; perhaps TRBD1 as D (6 bases). Germline loops: CDR1 MNHNY, CDR2 SVGAGI (reference sequence). There are 13 residues in the CDR3. V lost 6 bases and J 2 bases, leaving 10 bases between the germline ends. CDR3 bases: TGTGCCAGCAGCCTACAGGGAAACACTGAAGCTTTCTTT. Its translation: CASSLQGNTEAFF.

This clone was recorded only once. The chain recombines TRBV5-1 with TRBJ2-2; 7 nucleotides agree with TRBD1. Germline V lookup: CDR1 SGHRS, CDR2 YFSETQ. Trimming removed 2 bases from V and 2 bases from J; junction bases left unmatched: 6. The CDR3 contains 16 residues. CDR3 DNA: TGCGCCAGCAGCTTCCAGGGACAGAGAAACACCGGGGAGCTGTTTTTT. Its protein product is CASSFQGQRNTGELFF. The full variable domain, completed using reference TRBV5-1 and TRBJ2-2, is KAGVTQTPRYLIKTRGQQVTLSCSPISGHRSVSWYQQTPGQGLQFLFEYFSETQRNKGNFPGRFSGRQFSNSRSEMNVSTLELGDSALYLCASSFQGQRNTGELFFGEGSRLTVL.

J is TRBJ2-1 and V is TRBV14; unclear D gene. Trimming shortened V by 5 bases and J by 0 bases, and 8 bases separated the two germline ends. The CDR3 covers 14 residues. Germline V gives CDR1 SGHDN, CDR2 FVKESK. CDR3 nucleotide sequence: TGTGCCAGCAGCTCGTTCGGCTCCTACAATGAGCAGTTCTTC. Translation: CASSSFGSYNEQFF.

The rearrangement uses TRBV6-5 and TRBJ1-2; possibly TRBD1 for D (6 bases). The V gene's germline CDR1 is MNHEY and CDR2 SVGAGI. V lost 5 bases and J lost 5, with 15 bases in between. The CDR3 sequence is 14 residues long. The DNA of the CDR3 is TGTGCCAGCAGTGCCTCCAGGACAGAATATGGCTACACCTTC. Residues: CASSASRTEYGYTF.